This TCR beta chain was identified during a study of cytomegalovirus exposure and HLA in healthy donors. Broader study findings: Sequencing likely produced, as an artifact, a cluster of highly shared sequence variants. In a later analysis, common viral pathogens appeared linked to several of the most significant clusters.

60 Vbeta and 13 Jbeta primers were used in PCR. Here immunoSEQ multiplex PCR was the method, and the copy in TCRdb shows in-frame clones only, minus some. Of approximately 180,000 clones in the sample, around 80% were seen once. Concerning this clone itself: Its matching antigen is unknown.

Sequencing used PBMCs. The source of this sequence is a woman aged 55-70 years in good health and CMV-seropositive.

CDR3 sequence reads: CASSQQKWGNLNTGELFF. The CDR3 DNA reads as TGCGCCAGCAGCCAACAAAAATGGGGCAATCTGAACACCGGGGAGCTGTTTTTT. The chain uses TRBV4-1 and TRBJ2-2; perhaps TRBD1 as D (5 bases). Per the germline V gene, CDR1 is MGHRA and CDR2 is YSYEKL. The CDR3 loop spans 18 amino acids. Trimming pared 2 bases from V and 1 base from J, leaving 17 bases between.